This entry is about one TCR beta chain. Libraries were prepared by immunoSEQ multiplex PCR; TCRdb keeps only in-frame clonotypes and omits some of them. The repertoire holds about 62,000 clones, about 87% seen once, with roughly 5.6% in the top ten. This entry comes from a study of technical replicates of blood from a few donors. V shed 4 bases and J 7 bases; nucleotides not matched to a gene: 5. The CDR3 sequence is 14 residues long. CDR1 is SGHNT, CDR2 YENEEA, per germline. The chain combines TRBV11-3 with TRBJ2-2; TRBD1 aligns across 8 bases. The sample was PBMCs. The receptor was isolated from a human donor in good health. Some clones in this sample may be carry-over from other donors' samples. CDR3 DNA sequence: TGTGCCAGCAGCTCGGACAGGGTAGGCGGGGAGCTGTTTTTT. Its protein product is CASSSDRVGGELFF. The full variable domain, rest sourced from reference TRBV11-3 and TRBJ2-2, is EAGVVQSPRYKIIEKKQPVAFWCNPISGHNTLYWYLQNLGQGPELLIRYENEEAVDDSQLPKDRFSAERLKGVDSTLKIQPAELGDSAVYLCASSSDRVGGELFFGEGSRLTVL.